The entry below gives a single T cell receptor beta chain sequence along with its context. Germline assignment: CDR1 LNHDA and CDR2 SQIVND (reference sequence). The CDR3 has 16 residues. Trimming stripped 7 bases from V and 2 bases from J, with 18 bases between. This sample was included in a study of T cells in narcolepsy. This table comes from immunoSEQ multiplex PCR, and its TCRdb copy is limited to in-frame clones, with some not included. The table records fewer than 35,000 clones, approximately 82% of them present only once. The specimen was CD45RA- memory CD4+ T cells from PBMCs. The chain joins TRBV19 to TRBJ1-5; the D is unclear. The clonotype comes from a human donor with narcolepsy. CDR3 DNA: TGTGCCAGTACGCCCAGGCCTAACGGCGGCAATCAGCCCCAGCATTTT. It is translated as CASTPRPNGGNQPQHF.